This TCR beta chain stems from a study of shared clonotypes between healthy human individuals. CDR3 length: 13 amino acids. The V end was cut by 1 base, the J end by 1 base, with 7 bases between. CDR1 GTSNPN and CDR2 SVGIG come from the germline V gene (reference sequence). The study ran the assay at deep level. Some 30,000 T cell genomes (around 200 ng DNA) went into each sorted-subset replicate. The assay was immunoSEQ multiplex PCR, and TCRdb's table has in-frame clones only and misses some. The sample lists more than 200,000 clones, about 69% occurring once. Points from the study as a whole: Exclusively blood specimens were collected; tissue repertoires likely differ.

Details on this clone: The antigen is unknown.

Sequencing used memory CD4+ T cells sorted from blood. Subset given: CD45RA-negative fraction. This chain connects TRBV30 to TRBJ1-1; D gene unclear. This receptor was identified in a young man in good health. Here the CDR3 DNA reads TGTGCCTGGAGTGGGCGGGCGAACACTGAAGCTTTCTTT. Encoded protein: CAWSGRANTEAFF.